The T cell receptor (beta chain) described here comes from a study of blood T cell repertoires in COVID-19. Background on the study: From T cells, B-cell-depleted T cells, or PBMCs came the material, which was cDNA or gDNA.

Per the authors' pipeline: How many nucleated cells were present was estimated from reference gene primer amplification. The assay was immunoSEQ multiplex PCR, and TCRdb's table has in-frame clones only and misses some. Clonal size and the V and J genes are those of that table, whereas D and trimming came from the DNA. The sample includes roughly 80,000 clones, 80% to 90% of them seen just once. V dropped 3 bases and J dropped 4 bases, with 12 bases sitting between them. This CDR3 has 14 amino acids. Germline V CDR1 and CDR2: MNHEY, SMNVEV (reference sequence). Sequenced sample: peripheral blood. This receptor was identified in a man aged 45-65 years with active COVID-19. This chain connects TRBV27 to TRBJ1-2, with D possibly matching TRBD1 (5 bases). The CDR3 spells CASSFRGVGYGYTF. The CDR3 region has the DNA TGTGCCAGCAGTTTTAGGGGTGTAGGCTATGGCTACACCTTC.